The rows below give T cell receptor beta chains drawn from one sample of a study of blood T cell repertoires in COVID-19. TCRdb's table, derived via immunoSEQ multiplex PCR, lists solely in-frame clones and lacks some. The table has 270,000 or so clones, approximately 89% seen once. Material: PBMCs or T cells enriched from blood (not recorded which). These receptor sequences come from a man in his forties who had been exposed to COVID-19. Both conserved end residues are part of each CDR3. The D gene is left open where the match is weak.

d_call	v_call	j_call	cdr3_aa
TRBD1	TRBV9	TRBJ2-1	CASSVVGTGYNEQFF
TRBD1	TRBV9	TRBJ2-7	CASSVGTGPVSEQYF
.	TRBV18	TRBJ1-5	CASAPLGGSNQPQHF
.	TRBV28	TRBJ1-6	CASSLTGNSPLHF
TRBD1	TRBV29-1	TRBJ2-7	CSVPGQGNSYEQYF
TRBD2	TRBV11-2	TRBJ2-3	CASSLMGLADDTQYF
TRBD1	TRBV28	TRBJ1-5	CASKQGAQPQHF
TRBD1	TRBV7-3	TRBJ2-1	CASSKRDRPNRTSYNEQFF
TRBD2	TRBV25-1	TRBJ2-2	CASSSSGTNTGELFF
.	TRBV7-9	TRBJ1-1	CASRPTYLSEAFF
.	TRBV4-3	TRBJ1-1	CASSQDTPGDGEAFF
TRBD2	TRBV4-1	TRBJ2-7	CASARTSGDYEQYF
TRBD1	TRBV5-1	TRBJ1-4	CASSEGQGATNEKLFF
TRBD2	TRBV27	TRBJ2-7	CASRSGAGGVYEQYF
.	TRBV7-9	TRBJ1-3	CASSSPYEPGNTIYF
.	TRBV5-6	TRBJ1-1	CASSLTVNTEAFF
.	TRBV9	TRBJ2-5	CASSQNKLLNQETQYF
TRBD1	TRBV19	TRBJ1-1	CESDRGRAEAFF
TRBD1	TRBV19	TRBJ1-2	CASRYWDRETRGYTF
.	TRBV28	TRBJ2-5	CASATPGGETQYF
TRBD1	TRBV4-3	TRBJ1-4	CASSQDVVATGAGANEKLFF
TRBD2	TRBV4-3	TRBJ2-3	CASSQDRIAGYTDTQYF
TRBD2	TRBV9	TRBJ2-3	CASSVGSAGDADTQYF
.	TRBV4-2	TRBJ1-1	CASSQDESLWAFF
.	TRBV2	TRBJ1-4	CASTWGLGEKLFF
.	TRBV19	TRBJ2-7	CASSIDRGYEQYF
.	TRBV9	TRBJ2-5	CASSVGQGTETQYF
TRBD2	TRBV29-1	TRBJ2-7	CSVALREGNEQYF
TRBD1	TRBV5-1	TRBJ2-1	CASKPTGPGNEQFF
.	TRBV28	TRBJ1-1	CATRANTEAFF